Each of the 19 T cell receptor beta chains below was sequenced from the same sample in a study of T cells in Graves' hyperthyroidism and ophthalmopathy. The CDR3 regions of TCR beta were amplified from RNA transcripts. Primed by the HTBI set, a first-round RT-PCR was run on the TCR CDR3. MiXCR, run by TCRdb on the multiplex PCR reads, gives a single entry per CDR3 protein. This sample has hundreds of thousands of distinct CDR3 sequences, with about a sixth found just once. Material for sequencing was blood. These receptor sequences come from a woman aged 40 to 50 with Graves' ophthalmopathy.

This clonotype was seen a few times. V is TRBV18 and J is TRBJ2-6, with 7 bases identical to TRBD1. Per the germline V gene, CDR1 is KGHSH and CDR2 is LQKENI. Germline trimming cut 7 bases from V and 0 bases from J; bases unmatched to any gene: 6. CDR3 length: 16 residues. DNA for the CDR3: TGTGCCAGCTTACCGGGACAGTTCTCTGGGGCCAACGTCCTGACTTTC. Translating it yields CASLPGQFSGANVLTF.

This clonotype has at least ten counts. This chain uses TRBV12-3 or TRBV12-4 with TRBJ2-2; no clear D gene. The germline V and J ends were trimmed by 6 bases and 6 bases, with 5 bases remaining between them. The CDR3 has 11 amino acids. Here the CDR3 reads CASRWAGELFF. For the CDR3, the DNA is TGTGCCAGCAGATGGGCCGGGGAGCTGTTTTTT.

This clonotype has a handful of counts. The chain employs TRBV2 and TRBJ2-1; D gene uncertain. V was clipped by 4 bases and J by 5 bases, with 18 bases between them. Germline CDR1 SNHLY, CDR2 FYNNEI. This CDR3 is 16 amino acids long. The CDR3 DNA reads TGTGCCAGCAGTGTTATTTCTATCGGAGCTAACAATGAGCAGTTCTTC. Translating gives CASSVISIGANNEQFF.

This clonotype was seen only a few times. The chain joins TRBV20-1 to TRBJ2-7; either TRBD1 or TRBD2 may fit D (6 bases each). V lost 5 bases and J 5 bases, leaving 31 bases between the germline ends. Germline V gene lookup returns CDR1 DFQATT and CDR2 SNEGSKA (reference sequence). The CDR3 is 18 amino acids. CDR3 sequence reads: CSAQKVGAQGLRTDEQYF. Written as DNA, the CDR3 is TGCAGTGCTCAGAAGGTTGGGGCACAGGGACTGCGGACGGACGAGCAGTACTTC.

The chain recombines TRBV3-1 with TRBJ2-6; 8 bases are a match to TRBD1. Germline-derived CDR1 and CDR2 are LGHDT and YNNKEL (reference sequence). CDR3 length equals 18 residues. The V gene end was trimmed by 4 bases and the J gene end by 2 bases; junction bases not matched to a gene: 10. The chain's CDR3 is CASSPHQGARTGANVLTF. The CDR3 DNA reads TGTGCCAGCAGCCCGCACCAGGGGGCGAGAACTGGGGCCAACGTCCTGACTTTC.

This clonotype has only a few counts. CDR3 DNA: TGTGCCAGCTTACCAACGCCAGGGGTGAATGAGCAGTTCTTC. Protein: CASLPTPGVNEQFF. V gene TRBV7-9 combines with J gene TRBJ2-1; tentative D call: TRBD1 (6 bases). The V gene's germline CDR1 is SEHNR and CDR2 FQNEAQ (reference sequence). Trimming removed 8 bases at V and 7 bases at J, with 18 bases between. There are 14 residues in the CDR3.

V usage is TRBV15 and J usage is TRBJ2-2, with unresolved D. Per germline, CDR1 LNHNV and CDR2 YYDKDF (reference sequence). This CDR3 is built from 18 residues. The V gene lost 1 base and the J gene lost 1 base, with 16 bases spanning the gap. CDR3 residues: CATSRASSVGLNTGELFF. CDR3 in DNA: TGTGCCACCAGCAGAGCCTCATCGGTCGGCTTGAACACCGGGGAGCTGTTTTTT.

The gene calls are TRBV15 and TRBJ2-1; D call uncertain. V gave up 0 bases and J gave up 7 bases, with 10 bases separating them. The germline gives CDR1 LNHNV, CDR2 YYDKDF (reference sequence). The CDR3 contains 14 residues. DNA of the CDR3: TGTGCCACCAGCAGAGATGCGTGGGTAAATGAGCAGTTCTTC. Encoded protein: CATSRDAWVNEQFF.

The chain uses TRBV14 and TRBJ1-6; a possible D gene is TRBD1 (6 bases). Germline assignment: CDR1 SGHDN and CDR2 FVKESK. The CDR3 is 15 amino acids. V lost 0 bases to trimming and J lost 6 bases, with 9 bases between them. Written as DNA, the CDR3 is TGTGCCAGCAGCCAAGATAACAGGGTTAATTCACCCCTCCACTTT. Translated: CASSQDNRVNSPLHF.

This clonotype has only a few counts. The chain combines TRBV4-1 with TRBJ2-7; TRBD2 might be the D (5 bases). The CDR3 length is 14 residues. Germline CDR1 MGHRA, CDR2 YSYEKL. The V end was cut by 3 bases, the J end by 2 bases, with 11 bases between. CDR3 DNA: TGCGCCAGCAGCCACCGGACTCACACCTACGAGCAGTACTTC. Protein sequence: CASSHRTHTYEQYF.

The CDR3 protein is CATSRSGIADTQYF. The CDR3 nucleotides are TGTGCCACCAGTCGCTCAGGGATAGCAGATACGCAGTATTTT. The genes are TRBV24-1 and TRBJ2-3, with D maybe TRBD1 (5 bases). CDR1 KGHDR and CDR2 SFDVKD come from the germline V gene. The CDR3 spans 14 residues. V gave up 6 bases and J gave up 4 bases, with 13 bases separating them.

Comment on this clonotype: This may come from a read error, since a much larger clone is one base off. The chain is built from TRBV12-3 or TRBV12-4 and TRBJ2-5; TRBD1 or TRBD2 may be the D gene (5 bases each). V was cut by 7 bases and J by 5 bases, with 17 bases left in between. This CDR3 has 14 residues. The CDR3 sequence: CASTFMGVGETQYF. CDR3 DNA: TGTGCCAGCACCTTTATGGGGGTCGGGGAGACCCAGTACTTC.

The sample holds a few counts of this clonotype. The J gene is TRBJ1-4, the V gene TRBV20-1, with TRBD1 as a possible D gene (5 bases). The germline V and J ends were trimmed by 6 bases and 5 bases, with 10 bases remaining between them. CDR3 size: 12 residues. The germline CDR1 and CDR2 sequences are DFQATT and SNEGSKA (reference sequence). CDR3 coding DNA: TGCAGTGCCTCGGGGGACAATGAAAAACTGTTTTTT. Translating it yields CSASGDNEKLFF.

This rearrangement joins TRBV18 to TRBJ1-2, with 7 nucleotides matching TRBD1. In germline, CDR1 is KGHSH, CDR2 LQKENI. V lost 6 bases and J lost 4; bases outside the gene matches: 11. The CDR3 runs to 15 residues. CDR3 in DNA: TGTGCCAGCTCCCATGGACAGGCATTATCCTATGGCTACACCTTC. Its protein product is CASSHGQALSYGYTF.

There are many counts of this clonotype. This chain joins TRBV20-1 and TRBJ2-3; D call uncertain. The germline CDR1 and CDR2 sequences are DFQATT and SNEGSKA (reference sequence). The CDR3 length is 11 residues. V was pared by 6 bases and J by 4 bases, with 8 bases between. This chain's CDR3 is CSAIRADTQYF. In nucleotides, the CDR3 is TGCAGTGCCATAAGGGCAGATACGCAGTATTTT.

The V gene is TRBV12-3 or TRBV12-4, the J gene TRBJ2-3, with 7 positions matching TRBD2. The CDR3 spans 15 residues. V was clipped by 6 bases and J by 2 bases; unmatched bases: 8. DNA for the CDR3: TGTGCCAGCAGCTCCAGAGCGGGGACCACAGATACGCAGTATTTT. Protein product: CASSSRAGTTDTQYF.

Concerning this clonotype: This may stem from a read error, because a much larger clone lies one nucleotide away. The chain couples TRBV29-1 to TRBJ1-2; TRBD1 matches 8 bases. Germline CDR1 and CDR2: SQVTM and ANQGSEA. The CDR3 runs to 13 residues. The junction had 10 bases not matched to a gene; V was cut back by 8 bases and J by 5 bases. CDR3 sequence (DNA): TGCAGCCCCGAAGGGACAGGAGTGTATGGCTACACCTTC. This gives the protein CSPEGTGVYGYTF.

The chain recombines TRBV10-3 with TRBJ1-4; 8 bases are shared with TRBD1. CDR3 length: 13 residues. Germline trimming cut 10 bases from V and 6 bases from J; bases unmatched to any gene: 7. Germline assignment: CDR1 ENHRY and CDR2 SYGVKD. The CDR3: CASQGAMDEKLFF. In DNA form, the CDR3 reads TGTGCCAGCCAGGGGGCCATGGATGAAAAACTGTTTTTT.

This chain uses TRBV9 with TRBJ2-3; 12 nucleotides match TRBD2. V shed 2 bases, J shed 4 bases, and the junction held 5 bases outside the gene matches. CDR1 is SGDLS, CDR2 YYNGEE, per germline. The CDR3 runs 16 residues. The chain's CDR3 is CASSVELAGGSDTQYF. The CDR3, as DNA: TGTGCCAGCAGCGTGGAACTAGCGGGAGGCTCAGATACGCAGTATTTT.